This entry lists 32 T cell receptor beta chains sequenced from one sample in a study of T cell responses to AZD1222 COVID-19 vaccine. The table came from immunoSEQ multiplex PCR; TCRdb's copy has only in-frame clones and leaves some out. Among around 150,000 clones listed, 90% were seen once. The sample consisted of peripheral blood, taken 28 days after the second AZD1222 dose. Source of these receptors: an adult who received the AZD1222 COVID-19 vaccine.

The V call is TRBV27, the J call TRBJ1-5; 9 nucleotides line up with TRBD1. Germline V gives CDR1 MNHEY, CDR2 SMNVEV (reference sequence). The CDR3 length is 19 residues. Germline trimming cut 6 bases from V and 1 base from J; bases unmatched to any gene: 16. In nucleotides, the CDR3 is TGTGCCAGCAGGCAATACCCTGGGGGACAGGGCGTAAGCAATCAGCCCCAGCATTTT. Residues: CASRQYPGGQGVSNQPQHF.

This chain links TRBV7-3 with TRBJ2-3, with D possibly being TRBD1 or TRBD2 (5 bases each). This CDR3 comprises 13 residues. V lost 6 bases and J 6 bases, leaving 13 bases between the germline ends. CDR1 is SGHTA and CDR2 is FQGTGA in the germline V gene. CDR3 in amino acids: CASSRDAWDTQYF. In nucleotides, the CDR3 is TGTGCCAGCAGTCGGGACGCTTGGGATACGCAGTATTTT.

In its sample, this clone was seen a few times. V gene TRBV10-3 combines with J gene TRBJ2-7; 12 nucleotides agree with TRBD1. Trimming removed 6 bases from V and 7 bases from J; junction bases left unmatched: 7. The CDR3 is 14 residues long. Germline V gene lookup returns CDR1 ENHRY and CDR2 SYGVKD. The CDR3 region has the DNA TGTGCCATCAGAACGGGACAGGGGGCCGGAGAGCAGTACTTC. Its translation is CAIRTGQGAGEQYF.

The chain links TRBV7-3 to TRBJ2-1; 7 nucleotides line up with TRBD2. The junction had 22 bases not matched to a gene; V was cut back by 2 bases and J by 0 bases. This CDR3 region has 22 residues. From germline, CDR1 is SGHTA and CDR2 FQGTGA. DNA of the CDR3: TGTGCCAGCAGCTTAGCCGCCCCTGAGGCGGGAGTTGCCCTAAGCTCCTACAATGAGCAGTTCTTC. Translated: CASSLAAPEAGVALSSYNEQFF.

The chain uses TRBV18 and TRBJ2-5, with 9 bases that match TRBD2. In germline, CDR1 is KGHSH, CDR2 LQKENI. With 2 bases clipped from V and 5 bases from J, the junction kept 18 bases outside the gene matches. The CDR3 totals 19 residues. The CDR3 DNA sequence: TGTGCCAGCTCACCATTTATGGGGGCTAGCGGGGCTTTAAAGGAGACCCAGTACTTC. Its translation is CASSPFMGASGALKETQYF.

CDR3 amino acids: CASSLSASYGYTF. DNA of the CDR3: TGTGCCAGCAGTTTATCCGCGTCCTATGGCTACACCTTC. The chain combines TRBV27 with TRBJ1-2; no clear D gene. Germline V gene data show CDR1 as MNHEY and CDR2 as SMNVEV (reference sequence). V was shortened by 0 bases and J by 4 bases, with 6 bases between the two germline ends. CDR3 length: 13 residues.

The V call is TRBV6-6, the J call TRBJ1-3; D perhaps matches TRBD1 (5 bases). Trimming took 2 bases from V and 4 from J, leaving 9 bases between them. The CDR3 is made up of 14 amino acids. Germline V gene sequence: CDR1 MNHNY, CDR2 SVGAGI (reference sequence). CDR3 sequence reads: CASSYGQGGNTIYF. DNA of the CDR3: TGTGCCAGCAGTTACGGGCAGGGAGGAAACACCATATATTTT.

V usage is TRBV5-1 and J usage is TRBJ1-4; D call uncertain. CDR1 is SGHRS and CDR2 is YFSETQ in the germline V gene. V was pared by 0 bases and J by 5 bases, with 14 bases between. The CDR3 is 16 amino acids. The CDR3 DNA follows: TGCGCCAGCAGCTTGGAAGGGCGAGGCGGAAATGAAAAACTGTTTTTT. Translated, it gives CASSLEGRGGNEKLFF.

V and J are TRBV6-5 and TRBJ1-2; 10 nucleotides match TRBD1. Germline CDR1 MNHEY, CDR2 SVGAGI. The CDR3 loop spans 16 amino acids. The V and J ends lost 0 bases and 4 bases, in that order; junction bases with no gene match: 5. The CDR3 DNA sequence: TGTGCCAGCAGTTACTCCTCCGGGACAGGGGTCTATGGCTACACCTTC. Translated: CASSYSSGTGVYGYTF.

CDR3 residues: CASSDSTPNSPLHF. The CDR3 DNA reads as TGTGCCAGCAGTGACTCGACCCCTAATTCACCCCTCCACTTT. This chain links TRBV6-4 with TRBJ1-6; D remains ambiguous. Deletions cut 0 bases from V and 6 bases from J, with 6 bases between. This CDR3 has 14 residues. Germline CDR1 reads MRHNA; CDR2 reads SNTAGT.

The DNA of the CDR3 is TGTGCCAGCCACTCGACCTATAATTCACCCCTCCACTTT. It specifies CASHSTYNSPLHF. The rearrangement links TRBV12-3 or TRBV12-4 to TRBJ1-6; D not resolved. The CDR3 spans 13 residues. Trimming left V 8 bases short and J 2 bases short, with 7 bases between.

V and J are TRBV20-1 and TRBJ1-1; D gene ambiguous. Trimming pared 3 bases from V and 2 bases from J, leaving 10 bases between. CDR1 is DFQATT, CDR2 SNEGSKA, per germline (reference sequence). The CDR3 extends over 13 amino acids. The CDR3 here is CSASPTTNTEAFF. The CDR3 coding sequence is TGCAGTGCTAGTCCCACCACAAACACTGAAGCTTTCTTT.

The V and J genes are TRBV29-1 and TRBJ2-3; the match to TRBD1 covers 12 bases. The V and J ends lost 1 base and 3 bases, in that order; junction bases with no gene match: 2. CDR3 size: 15 residues. Per the germline V gene, CDR1 is SQVTM and CDR2 is ANQGSEA. The CDR3 DNA follows: TGCAGCGTTGAAGGGGGACAGGGGGCTACAGATACGCAGTATTTT. It yields the protein CSVEGGQGATDTQYF.

The chain is built from TRBV7-2 and TRBJ1-6; D is unclear. V lost 0 bases to trimming and J lost 16 bases, with 13 bases between them. CDR3 length: 13 amino acids. Looked up from germline, CDR1 is SGHTA and CDR2 is FQGNSA. The CDR3 is CASSLANGYRLHF. The CDR3 DNA reads TGTGCCAGCAGCTTAGCCAACGGCTACCGACTCCACTTT.

V is TRBV6-2 or TRBV6-3 and J is TRBJ1-3, with 11 bases that match TRBD1. After removal of 6 bases from V and 0 bases from J, the junction contained 7 bases not matched to a gene. The CDR3 covers 17 residues. From germline, CDR1 is MNHEY and CDR2 SVGEGT. CDR3 sequence reads: CASSRGQGAFSGNTIYF. The CDR3 DNA sequence: TGTGCCAGCAGCCGAGGACAGGGGGCCTTCTCTGGAAACACCATATATTTT.

This clone was seen a single time. The chain links TRBV2 to TRBJ1-5; 7 bases are shared with TRBD1. V lost 0 bases, J lost 2 bases, and 10 bases stayed unmatched. Germline values: CDR1 SNHLY, CDR2 FYNNEI. This CDR3 region has 18 residues. The CDR3 region has the DNA TGTGCCAGCAGTGAAGCGCTTCAGGGGGGCAGGCGCAATCAGCCCCAGCATTTT. It yields the protein CASSEALQGGRRNQPQHF.

The gene calls are TRBV24-1 and TRBJ2-1; 11 bases agree with TRBD2. V lost 3 bases, J lost 6 bases, and 9 bases stayed unmatched. In germline, CDR1 is KGHDR, CDR2 SFDVKD. This CDR3 comprises 17 residues. The CDR3, as DNA: TGTGCCACCAGTGATGCTAGCGGGGGGCGTTCAGGCAATGAGCAGTTCTTC. Translating gives CATSDASGGRSGNEQFF.

This chain links TRBV6-5 with TRBJ1-3; TRBD1 is a possible D gene (5 bases). This CDR3 has 14 residues. From germline, CDR1 is MNHEY and CDR2 SVGAGI. V was pared by 5 bases and J by 0 bases, with 8 bases between. In nucleotides, the CDR3 is TGTGCCAGCAGTCGGGGGAGCTCTGGAAACACCATATATTTT. It encodes CASSRGSSGNTIYF.

This chain connects TRBV19 to TRBJ1-5; D call uncertain. This CDR3 has 13 amino acids. CDR1 and CDR2 (germline): LNHDA, SQIVND (reference sequence). V lost 6 bases and J 6 bases, leaving 12 bases between the germline ends. CDR3 sequence: CASSSMYGQPQHF. The CDR3 DNA reads as TGTGCCAGTAGCTCAATGTACGGTCAGCCCCAGCATTTT.

This chain joins TRBV9 and TRBJ2-2; 10 bases agree with TRBD2. In germline, CDR1 is SGDLS, CDR2 YYNGEE. This CDR3 contains 17 residues. Germline trimming cut 0 bases from V and 1 base from J; bases unmatched to any gene: 3. This CDR3 is CASSVELAGLNTGELFF. DNA of the CDR3: TGTGCCAGCAGCGTAGAACTAGCGGGACTGAACACCGGGGAGCTGTTTTTT.

The rearrangement uses TRBV27 and TRBJ2-4; TRBD2 matches at 11 bases. Germline V gene lookup returns CDR1 MNHEY and CDR2 SMNVEV (reference sequence). Trimming at V came to 7 bases and at J to 6 bases, leaving 11 bases not matched to a gene. CDR3 length: 16 amino acids. CDR3 protein: CASTPRTSGGRNIQYF. The DNA for the CDR3 is TGTGCCAGCACCCCTCGAACTAGCGGGGGTAGAAACATTCAGTACTTC.

Only a few counts were recorded for this clone. The chain carries TRBV4-1 and TRBJ1-6; no firm D call. The V and J ends lost 1 base and 8 bases respectively, with 15 bases between them. CDR1 is MGHRA, CDR2 YSYEKL, per germline. The CDR3 totals 16 residues. In DNA form, the CDR3 reads TGCGCCAGCAGCCAAGCCGAGGGCAGGTCGGATTCACCCCTCCACTTT. This translates into CASSQAEGRSDSPLHF.

The chain links TRBV20-1 to TRBJ1-5; D unclear. CDR1 is DFQATT, CDR2 SNEGSKA, per germline (reference sequence). Trimming left V 3 bases short and J 6 bases short, with 12 bases between. The length of the CDR3 is 13 residues. The CDR3 spells CSASNPTSQPQHF. The DNA of the CDR3 is TGCAGTGCTAGTAATCCTACCAGTCAGCCCCAGCATTTT.

This chain uses TRBV11-2 with TRBJ2-5; D is perhaps TRBD1 or TRBD2 (5 bases each). Trimming took off 2 bases at V and 5 bases at J, with 9 bases between the two ends. CDR3 length: 13 amino acids. From germline, CDR1 is SGHAT and CDR2 FQNNGV. In nucleotides, the CDR3 is TGTGCCAGCAGCTTATGGGGGTTTGAGACCCAGTACTTC. It codes for CASSLWGFETQYF. Looking up the rest from reference TRBV11-2 and TRBJ2-5 gives the full variable domain: EAGVAQSPRYKIIEKRQSVAFWCNPISGHATLYWYQQILGQGPKLLIQFQNNGVVDDSQLPKDRFSAERLKGVDSTLKIQPAKLEDSAVYLCASSLWGFETQYFGPGTRLLVL.

The CDR3 spells CASRGQPNQPQHF. The CDR3 bases are TGTGCCAGCAGGGGACAGCCCAATCAGCCCCAGCATTTT. This chain connects TRBV2 to TRBJ1-5; 7 bases are shared with TRBD1. The CDR3 runs to 13 residues. Trimming removed 6 bases from V and 3 bases from J; junction bases left unmatched: 2. Germline V gene data show CDR1 as SNHLY and CDR2 as FYNNEI.

The rearrangement joins TRBV18 to TRBJ2-2; 15 bases map to TRBD2. The CDR3 loop spans 19 amino acids. Germline-derived CDR1 and CDR2 are KGHSH and LQKENI. The V gene end was trimmed by 2 bases and the J gene end by 5 bases; junction bases not matched to a gene: 9. The CDR3 DNA follows: TGTGCCAGCTCACCAAGGACTAGCGGGAGGGTCGGTGGAACCGGGGAGCTGTTTTTT. Its protein product is CASSPRTSGRVGGTGELFF.

V is TRBV6-4 and J is TRBJ1-6, with D tentatively TRBD1 (5 bases). Germline values: CDR1 MRHNA, CDR2 SNTAGT. This CDR3 has 16 amino acids. Between the trimmed V and J ends, which lost 2 bases and 0 bases, there was a span of 8 bases. The CDR3 here is CASSDGGSSYNSPLHF. CDR3 nucleotides: TGTGCCAGCAGTGACGGGGGTAGCTCCTATAATTCACCCCTCCACTTT.

This clone was counted a single time. The chain links TRBV2 to TRBJ1-5; the D is unclear. Germline values: CDR1 SNHLY, CDR2 FYNNEI. The CDR3 sequence is 15 residues long. V dropped 2 bases and J dropped 2 bases, with 10 bases sitting between them. CDR3 region: CASSERGFGNQPQHF. The CDR3 DNA follows: TGTGCCAGCAGTGAACGTGGTTTTGGCAATCAGCCCCAGCATTTT.

The chain couples TRBV27 to TRBJ1-5; no clear D. Trimming removed 3 bases at V and 5 bases at J, with 8 bases between. Germline loops: CDR1 MNHEY, CDR2 SMNVEV (reference sequence). The CDR3 runs 13 residues. CDR3: CASSFRTYQPQHF. CDR3 DNA sequence: TGTGCCAGCAGTTTCCGTACATATCAGCCCCAGCATTTT.

The chain links TRBV6-5 to TRBJ2-2; 7 bases fit TRBD1. Germline V gene data show CDR1 as MNHEY and CDR2 as SVGAGI. The CDR3 consists of 15 residues. Unmatched junction bases numbered 8, after V lost 4 bases and J lost 6 bases. The CDR3 protein is CASSLQTGSAGELFF. The CDR3 DNA sequence: TGTGCCAGCAGTTTGCAGACAGGGTCGGCCGGGGAGCTGTTTTTT.

V and J are TRBV7-2 and TRBJ2-6, with D perhaps matching TRBD1 (6 bases). This CDR3 has 19 residues. The germline CDR1 and CDR2 sequences are SGHTA and FQGNSA. Trimming pared 4 bases from V and 0 bases from J, leaving 19 bases between. The CDR3 is CASSSAGAGVISGANVLTF. The CDR3 DNA reads TGTGCCAGCAGCTCCGCCGGGGCAGGGGTGATCTCTGGGGCCAACGTCCTGACTTTC.

The genes are TRBV7-8 and TRBJ1-3, with TRBD1 matching 8 bases. The germline gives CDR1 SGHVS, CDR2 FQNEAQ. The CDR3 consists of 18 residues. Trimming removed 2 bases from V and 2 bases from J; junction bases left unmatched: 11. CDR3 sequence reads: CASSLYNRGRGPGNTIYF. The CDR3, as DNA: TGTGCCAGCAGCTTATATAACAGGGGGAGGGGGCCTGGAAACACCATATATTTT.